These 16 T cell receptor beta chains originate from one sample sequenced in a study of control samples from healthy donors and cancer patients. The assay was immunoSEQ multiplex PCR, and TCRdb's table has in-frame clones only and misses some. The sample lists 150,000 or so clones; approximately 86% were seen once. The sample taken for sequencing was blood. The receptors stem from a young woman in good health.

This chain uses TRBV6-5 with TRBJ2-7, with D uncertain. The germline V gene encodes CDR1 MNHEY and CDR2 SVGAGI. The CDR3 runs 11 residues. The V end lost 5 bases, the J end lost 6 bases, and 8 bases lay between the germline ends. The DNA of the CDR3 is TGTGCCAGCAGTCCCACACGCGAGCAGTACTTC. Translation: CASSPTREQYF.

The chain combines TRBV6-5 with TRBJ1-4; 8 nucleotides align to TRBD1. The germline gives CDR1 MNHEY, CDR2 SVGAGI. The trim removed 8 bases at V and 10 bases at J, leaving 15 bases unmatched. The CDR3 totals 15 residues. CDR3 DNA: TGTGCCAGCGGCAAAGTCACAGGGGGTTGGGGAAAACTGTTTTTT. Translating gives CASGKVTGGWGKLFF.

This sequence joins TRBV5-1 and TRBJ1-1, with 7 bases lining up with TRBD1. Germline V gene lookup returns CDR1 SGHRS and CDR2 YFSETQ. This CDR3 spans 13 amino acids. The J segment lost 0 bases and the V segment lost 4 bases, leaving 0 bases of the junction unmatched. The CDR3 reads CASSGTVNTEAFF. As DNA, the CDR3 is TGCGCCAGCAGCGGGACAGTGAACACTGAAGCTTTCTTT.

This clone was detected once. This sequence joins TRBV2 and TRBJ2-1, with 9 bases that match TRBD2. Trimming cost V 10 bases and J 1 base; bases outside gene matches: 17. The CDR3 loop spans 18 amino acids. Germline V lookup: CDR1 SNHLY, CDR2 FYNNEI. This chain's CDR3 is CATLVGGREGISYNEQFF. The CDR3 bases are TGTGCCACCCTAGTCGGGGGGCGGGAGGGTATTTCCTACAATGAGCAGTTCTTC. Based on the CDR3 plus reference TRBV2 and TRBJ2-1, the full variable domain is EPEVTQTPSHQVTQMGQEVILRCVPISNHLYFYWYRQILGQKVEFLVSFYNNEISEKSEIFDDQFSVERPDGSNFTLKIRSTKLEDSAMYFCATLVGGREGISYNEQFFGPGTRLTVL.

The chain recombines TRBV11-3 with TRBJ2-2; 11 bases agree with TRBD2. Per germline, CDR1 SGHNT and CDR2 YENEEA. This CDR3 region has 15 residues. Trimming removed 4 bases from V and 5 bases from J; junction bases left unmatched: 3. In DNA, the CDR3 is TGTGCCAGCAGCTGGTCTAGCGGGGGGACCGGGGAGCTGTTTTTT. It encodes CASSWSSGGTGELFF.

DNA for the CDR3: TGTGCCAGCAGCTCCCCGACTAGCGAGGCCCGCCATGAGCAGTTCTTC. Translating gives CASSSPTSEARHEQFF. The chain employs TRBV7-9 and TRBJ2-1; 8 bases align to TRBD2. Germline V gene lookup returns CDR1 SEHNR and CDR2 FQNEAQ (reference sequence). The CDR3 sequence is 16 residues long. J lost 8 bases, V lost 4 bases, and 13 bases had no gene match.

The chain recombines TRBV9 with TRBJ2-1, with D perhaps matching TRBD2 (7 bases). Germline lookup yields CDR1 SGDLS and CDR2 YYNGEE. The CDR3 contains 15 residues. Between the trimmed V and J ends, which lost 2 bases and 2 bases, there was a span of 11 bases. The CDR3 protein is CASSVAGAAYNEQFF. CDR3 sequence (DNA): TGTGCCAGCAGCGTCGCGGGGGCCGCCTACAATGAGCAGTTCTTC.

This CDR3 reads CASSSNQEEREQFF. The CDR3 DNA reads TGTGCCAGCAGCTCTAATCAGGAGGAGCGTGAGCAGTTCTTC. The chain is built from TRBV7-2 and TRBJ2-1; D perhaps matches TRBD2 (5 bases). Trimming cost V 4 bases and J 9 bases, with 16 bases left between them. The CDR3 extends over 14 amino acids. Germline V gives CDR1 SGHTA, CDR2 FQGNSA. Using reference TRBV7-2 and TRBJ2-1 for the parts outside the CDR3, the full variable domain is GAGVSQSPSNKVTEKGKDVELRCDPISGHTALYWYRQSLGQGLEFLIYFQGNSAPDKSGLPSDRFSAERTGGSVSTLTIQRTQQEDSAVYLCASSSNQEEREQFFGPGTRLTVL.

This sequence joins TRBV6-5 and TRBJ1-1, with D tentatively TRBD1 (5 bases). The CDR3 covers 13 residues. Trimming left V 6 bases short and J 4 bases short, with 12 bases between. CDR1 and CDR2 from the germline V gene are MNHEY and SVGAGI. In DNA, the CDR3 is TGTGCCAGCAGCTTCGGAAGGGGCACTGAAGCTTTCTTT. Translating gives CASSFGRGTEAFF.

This rearrangement joins TRBV29-1 to TRBJ2-5; D is ambiguous. Trimming took 6 bases from V and 6 from J, leaving 14 bases between them. Germline values: CDR1 SQVTM, CDR2 ANQGSEA. There are 12 residues in the CDR3. DNA for the CDR3: TGCAGCGTGCTACCGCCTGAGAAGACCCAGTACTTC. This gives the protein CSVLPPEKTQYF.

This clone showed up just once. V is TRBV5-1 and J is TRBJ1-5; D remains unclear. CDR3 length: 13 amino acids. Germline V gene data show CDR1 as SGHRS and CDR2 as YFSETQ. Trimming stripped 2 bases from V and 4 bases from J, with 7 bases between. The CDR3 DNA follows: TGCGCCAGCAGCTTTTTAGGTAATCAGCCCCAGCATTTT. It yields the protein CASSFLGNQPQHF.

Only a few counts were recorded for this clone. The same CDR3 also results from other DNA sequences found in this sample. The rearrangement links TRBV6-1 to TRBJ2-3, with D perhaps given as TRBD1 or TRBD2 (6 bases each). Deletions cut 2 bases from V and 4 bases from J, with 13 bases between. Per the germline V gene, CDR1 is MNHNS and CDR2 is SASEGT. The CDR3 loop spans 15 amino acids. DNA for the CDR3: TGTGCCAGCAGTGAATCTGGGGGGCGTTCAGATACGCAGTATTTT. It encodes CASSESGGRSDTQYF.

This rearrangement joins TRBV30 to TRBJ2-7, with D possibly being TRBD1 (6 bases). Germline V gene sequence: CDR1 GTSNPN, CDR2 SVGIG (reference sequence). Between the trimmed V and J ends, which lost 1 base and 6 bases, there was a span of 13 bases. This CDR3 comprises 13 residues. The CDR3 loop reads CAWSATQGTEQYV. In nucleotides, the CDR3 is TGTGCCTGGAGTGCCACACAGGGAACCGAGCAGTACGTC.

The chain combines TRBV19 with TRBJ2-5; 7 bases fit TRBD2. Trimming cost V 7 bases and J 3 bases; bases outside gene matches: 8. CDR3 length: 14 amino acids. CDR1 and CDR2 (germline): LNHDA, SQIVND (reference sequence). The CDR3 protein is CASTRGAGEETQYF. The CDR3 coding sequence is TGTGCCAGTACCCGGGGCGCGGGGGAAGAGACCCAGTACTTC.

The chain links TRBV2 to TRBJ1-6; D not resolved. Germline CDR1 is SNHLY and CDR2 is FYNNEI. V lost 3 bases and J lost 10, with 7 bases in between. The CDR3 sequence is 12 residues long. DNA for the CDR3: TGTGCCAGCAGTGACCCGAACTCACCCCTCCACTTT. Amino acids: CASSDPNSPLHF. Combining the CDR3 with reference TRBV2 and TRBJ1-6 gives the whole variable domain EPEVTQTPSHQVTQMGQEVILRCVPISNHLYFYWYRQILGQKVEFLVSFYNNEISEKSEIFDDQFSVERPDGSNFTLKIRSTKLEDSAMYFCASSDPNSPLHFGNGTRLTVT.

The chain links TRBV19 to TRBJ1-1; D gene unclear. In germline, CDR1 is LNHDA, CDR2 SQIVND (reference sequence). Trimming removed 6 bases at V and 8 bases at J, with 16 bases between. The CDR3 length is 13 residues. CDR3 protein: CASRSNQAVEAFF. For the CDR3, the DNA is TGTGCCAGTAGATCAAACCAGGCCGTGGAAGCTTTCTTT.